This T cell receptor (beta chain) appears in the sequencing data of a study of cytomegalovirus exposure and HLA in healthy donors. General study results and limits: About 87% or about 30% of the time was how often most TCR beta V segments were productive, according to an earlier analysis.

The V and J ends lost 5 bases and 2 bases respectively, with 8 bases between them. The CDR3 runs 13 residues. The germline gives CDR1 SGHTA, CDR2 FQGNSA. This clone was seen a single time. No antigen is known for it. Primers: 60 Vbeta forward and 13 Jbeta reverse. Repertoires were generated with immunoSEQ multiplex PCR, while TCRdb's copy carries only in-frame clones and drops some. The data show 150,000 to 200,000 clones, 65% to 80% seen once. This chain connects TRBV7-2 to TRBJ2-3, with D possibly being TRBD1 (5 bases). Sequencing was done on a sample of PBMCs. This receptor was taken from a woman between 25 and 40 years old in good health and CMV-seronegative. CDR3 residues: CASSPDTTDTQYF. The CDR3 DNA is TGTGCCAGCAGCCCGGACACCACAGATACGCAGTATTTT.